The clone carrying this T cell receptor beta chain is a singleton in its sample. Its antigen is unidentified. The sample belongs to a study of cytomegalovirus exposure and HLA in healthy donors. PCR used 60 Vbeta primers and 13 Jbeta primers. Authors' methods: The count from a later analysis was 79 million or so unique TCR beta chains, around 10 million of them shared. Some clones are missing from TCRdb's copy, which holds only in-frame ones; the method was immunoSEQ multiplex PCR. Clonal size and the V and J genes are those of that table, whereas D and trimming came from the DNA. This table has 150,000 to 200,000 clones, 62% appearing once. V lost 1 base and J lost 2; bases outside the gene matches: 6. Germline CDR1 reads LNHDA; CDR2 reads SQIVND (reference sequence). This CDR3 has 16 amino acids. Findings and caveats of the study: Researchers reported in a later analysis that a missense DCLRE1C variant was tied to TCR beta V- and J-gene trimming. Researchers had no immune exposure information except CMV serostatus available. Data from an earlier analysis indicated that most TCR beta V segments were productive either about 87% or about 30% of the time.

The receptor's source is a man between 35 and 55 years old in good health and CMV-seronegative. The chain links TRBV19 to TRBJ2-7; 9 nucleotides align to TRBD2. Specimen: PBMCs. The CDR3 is CASSIGSSGGAYEQYF. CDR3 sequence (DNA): TGTGCCAGTAGTATAGGCAGTAGCGGGGGAGCCTACGAGCAGTACTTC.